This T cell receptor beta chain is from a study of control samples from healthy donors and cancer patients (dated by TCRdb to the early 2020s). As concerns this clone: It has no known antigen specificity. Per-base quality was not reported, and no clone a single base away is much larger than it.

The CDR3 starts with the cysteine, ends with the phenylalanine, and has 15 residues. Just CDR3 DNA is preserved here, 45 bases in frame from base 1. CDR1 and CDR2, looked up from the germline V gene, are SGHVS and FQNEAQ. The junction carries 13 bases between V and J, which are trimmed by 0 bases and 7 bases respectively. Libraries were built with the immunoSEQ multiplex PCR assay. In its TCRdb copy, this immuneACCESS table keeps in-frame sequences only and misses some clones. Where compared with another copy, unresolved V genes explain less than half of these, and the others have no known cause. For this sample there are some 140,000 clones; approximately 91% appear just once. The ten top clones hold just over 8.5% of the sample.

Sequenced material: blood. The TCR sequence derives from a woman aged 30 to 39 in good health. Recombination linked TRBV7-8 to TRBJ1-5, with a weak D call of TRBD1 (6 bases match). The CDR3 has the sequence CASSLASGARQPQHF. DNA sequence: TGTGCCAGCAGCTTAGCGTCAGGGGCGAGGCAGCCCCAGCATTTT. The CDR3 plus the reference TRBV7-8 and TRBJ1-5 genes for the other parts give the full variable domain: GAGVSQSPRYKVAKRGQDVALRCDPISGHVSLFWYQQALGQGPEFLTYFQNEAQLDKSGLPSDRFFAERPEGSVSTLKIQRTQQEDSAVYLCASSLASGARQPQHFGDGTRLSIL.